This T cell receptor (beta chain) was obtained from a study of tumor-infiltrating lymphocytes in localized non-small cell lung cancer. In the study overall: The cohort mixed smokers and never-smokers, several histologies, and some post-neoadjuvant-chemotherapy samples.

Study results and caveats: IM1 and IM2 tumors showed no difference in T-cell fraction. Different pieces of the same tissue were used for each assay. TCRbeta sequencing showed higher T cell infiltration in tumors than uninvolved lung.

Data came from immunoSEQ multiplex PCR; TCRdb stores just in-frame clones and leaves some out. The table includes around 16,000 clones, approximately 69% detected once. This clone appeared a single time. Its target is unknown. This CDR3 spans 18 amino acids. Germline V gives CDR1 KGHSH, CDR2 LQKENI. With V trimmed by 2 bases and J by 1 base, 7 bases remained unmatched. Sample: lung tumor tissue. The J gene is TRBJ2-6, the V gene TRBV18, with 8 bases matching TRBD1. This clonotype originated in a human donor with non-small cell lung cancer. CDR3 nucleotides: TGTGCCAGCTCACCAGTTGGGACAGGAGAATCTGGGGCCAACGTCCTGACTTTC. It is translated as CASSPVGTGESGANVLTF.